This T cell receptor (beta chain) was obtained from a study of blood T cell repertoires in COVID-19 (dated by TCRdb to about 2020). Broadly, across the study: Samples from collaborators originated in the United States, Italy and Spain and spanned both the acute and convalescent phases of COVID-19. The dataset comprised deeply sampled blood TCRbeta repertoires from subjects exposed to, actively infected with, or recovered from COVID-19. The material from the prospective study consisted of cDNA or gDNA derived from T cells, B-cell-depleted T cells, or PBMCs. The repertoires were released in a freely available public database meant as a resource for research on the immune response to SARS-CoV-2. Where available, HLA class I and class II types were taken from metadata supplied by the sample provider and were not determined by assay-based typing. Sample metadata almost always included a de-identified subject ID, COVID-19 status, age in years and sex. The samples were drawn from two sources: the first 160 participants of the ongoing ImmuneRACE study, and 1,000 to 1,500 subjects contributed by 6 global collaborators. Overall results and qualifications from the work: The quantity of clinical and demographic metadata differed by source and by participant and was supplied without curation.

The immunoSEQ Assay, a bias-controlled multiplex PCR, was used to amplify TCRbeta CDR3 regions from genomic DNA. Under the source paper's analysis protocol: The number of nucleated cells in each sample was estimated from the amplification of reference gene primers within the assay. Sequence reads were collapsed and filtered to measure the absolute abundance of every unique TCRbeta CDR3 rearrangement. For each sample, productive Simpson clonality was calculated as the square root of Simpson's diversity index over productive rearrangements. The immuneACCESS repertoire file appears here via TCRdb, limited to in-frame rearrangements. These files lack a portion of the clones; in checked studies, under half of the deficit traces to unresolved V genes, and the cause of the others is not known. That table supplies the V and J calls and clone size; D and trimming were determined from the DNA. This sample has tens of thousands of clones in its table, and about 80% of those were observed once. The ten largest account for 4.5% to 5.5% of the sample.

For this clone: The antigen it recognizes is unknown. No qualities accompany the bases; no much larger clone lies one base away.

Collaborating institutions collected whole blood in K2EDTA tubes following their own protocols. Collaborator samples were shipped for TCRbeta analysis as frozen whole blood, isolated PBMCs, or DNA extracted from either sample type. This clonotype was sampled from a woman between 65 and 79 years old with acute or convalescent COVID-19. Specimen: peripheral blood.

The nucleotide sequence reads as follows: TGTGCCAGCAACAAGGGGGTCTCCTACGAGCAGTACTTC. Its protein is CASNKGVSYEQYF. The chain is made from TRBV13 and TRBJ2-7, and the D gene may be TRBD1, 6 bases matching. Measured from the cysteine to the phenylalanine, the CDR3 is 13 residues long. CDR3 DNA is the only sequence kept; it has 39 bases, read in frame from the first base. CDR1 and CDR2, looked up from the germline V gene (reference sequence), are PRHDT and FYEKMQ. The junction shows trimming of 7 bases on V and 0 bases on J, plus 10 bases between the germline ends.